A selection of T cell receptor beta chains follows, all from one sample in a study of CD8+CD57+ T cells in acquired aplastic anemia. TCRdb processed the reads anew with MiXCR; each CDR3 protein has one entry. The sample includes under 200,000 distinct CDR3 sequences, roughly 47% of them seen just once. Sequences were obtained from sorted CD4+, CD8+, or CD8+CD57+ T cells (not recorded which) from PBMCs. Receptors originate from a human donor in good health. Each CDR3 is given with its conserved first and last residue. Each record gives: D gene, V gene, clone size, J gene, CDR3 DNA, CDR3 protein. A D gene is named only where the DNA matches it firmly. Size values are once, few and many counts, or a class for expanded clones, and some rows have none.

TRBD2	TRBV24-1	.	TRBJ2-1	TGTGCCACCAGTGACCCCACTAGCGGGAGGGGAGGTGAGCAGTTCTTC	CATSDPTSGRGGEQFF
.	TRBV6-1	.	TRBJ2-1	TGTGCCAGCAGTGAAGGGACAGATAGTGATCAGTTCTTC	CASSEGTDSDQFF
TRBD1	TRBV7-8	many	TRBJ2-3	TGTGCCAGCAGCTTAGGGTACAGGGGGCCCGCCACAGATACGCAGTATTTT	CASSLGYRGPATDTQYF
.	TRBV7-2	.	TRBJ2-2	TGTGCCAGCAGCTTAGCGGACACAAACACCGGGGAGCTGTTTTTT	CASSLADTNTGELFF
.	TRBV20-1	.	TRBJ2-5	TGCAGTGCTAATGCCAGGTTCTTAGAGACCCAGTACTTC	CSANARFLETQYF
.	TRBV6-1	many	TRBJ1-5	TGTGCCAGCAGTCCTGGGACGGTAAGTCAGCCCCAGCATTTT	CASSPGTVSQPQHF
.	TRBV20-1	.	TRBJ2-1	TGCAGTGCGAACTCCGGGACGGGCTTAACCTATGAGCAGTTCTTC	CSANSGTGLTYEQFF
TRBD1	TRBV7-9	many	TRBJ1-4	TGTGCCAGCAGCTCGGACAGGGGGGCTAATGAAAAACTGTTTTTT	CASSSDRGANEKLFF
.	TRBV19	once	TRBJ1-2	TGTGCCAGTACCACTACTCCCAAGGGCTACACCTTC	CASTTTPKGYTF
.	TRBV4-2	many	TRBJ1-5	TGTGCCAGCAGCCAAGTCTTAAATCAGCCCCAGCATTTT	CASSQVLNQPQHF
.	TRBV11-2	many	TRBJ2-7	TGTGCCAGCAGCCTCATCGCCTCCTACGAGCAGTACTTC	CASSLIASYEQYF
TRBD2	TRBV20-1	many	TRBJ2-1	TGCAGTGCTTTTAGCGGGGGGGGTTACAATGAGCAGTTCTTC	CSAFSGGGYNEQFF
.	TRBV19	.	TRBJ1-1	TGTGCCTGTAGTATAGGGGGGGCGAACTCTGAAGCTCTCTTT	CACSIGGANSEALF
TRBD1	TRBV10-3	.	TRBJ1-5	TGTGCCATCAGTGGGGGACAGCGGGAAAATCAGCCCCAGCATTTT	CAISGGQRENQPQHF
TRBD1	TRBV4-1	.	TRBJ2-7	TGCGCCAGCAGCCGACAACCCCAGGGGGCGGGGAACTCCTACGAGCAGTACTTC	CASSRQPQGAGNSYEQYF
TRBD1	TRBV2	.	TRBJ2-7	TGTGCCAGCTCACCGAACGACAGGGCGCAGTACTTC	CASSPNDRAQYF
.	TRBV6-1	many	TRBJ2-7	TGTGCCAGCAGTGATTGGCCAGTGAAGTCCTACGAGCAGTACTTC	CASSDWPVKSYEQYF
.	TRBV6-1	many	TRBJ2-1	TGTGCCAGCAGCCCTTTGGTATCGGGGCTGAATGAGCAGTTCTTC	CASSPLVSGLNEQFF
.	TRBV10-3	many	TRBJ1-4	TGTGCCATCACCCGGCAGCTTAATGAAAAACTGTTTTTT	CAITRQLNEKLFF
.	TRBV18	many	TRBJ1-6	TGTGCCAGCTCCCCACTGCCCAATTCACCCCTCCACTTT	CASSPLPNSPLHF
.	TRBV5-1	many	TRBJ2-2	TGCGCCAGCAGCTTGATCTGGACAGAGAACACCGGGGAGCTGTTTTTT	CASSLIWTENTGELFF
.	TRBV5-4	many	TRBJ2-3	TGTGCCAGCAGCCCAGACGTGGGCACGCAGTATTTT	CASSPDVGTQYF
TRBD1	TRBV12-3/TRBV12-4	.	TRBJ1-6	TGTGCCAGCAGTTCCAGGACAGGGGGCCATAATTCACCCCTCCACTTT	CASSSRTGGHNSPLHF
TRBD1	TRBV6-1	many	TRBJ1-1	TGTGCCAGCAGTTTAAGGACAGGGAATACTGAAGCTTTCTTT	CASSLRTGNTEAFF
TRBD2	TRBV27	.	TRBJ2-7	TGTGCCAGCAGATCTCCCGGACTAGCGGGGGGGCAAAAGCAGTACTTC	CASRSPGLAGGQKQYF
.	TRBV29-1	many	TRBJ1-2	TGCAGCGTTGTCAGAGGGGACGATGGCTACACCTTC	CSVVRGDDGYTF
TRBD2	TRBV10-3	medium-sized	TRBJ2-1	TGTGCCATCAGGGCGGGACTACAATACAATGAGCAGTTCTTC	CAIRAGLQYNEQFF
TRBD2	TRBV19	once	TRBJ2-7	TGTGCCAGTAGTATTGGCGGGGGCTCCTACGAGCAGTACTTC	CASSIGGGSYEQYF
.	TRBV5-6	.	TRBJ1-6	TGTGCCAGCAGCTTCTCGATTTCACCCCTCCACTTT	CASSFSISPLHF
TRBD2	TRBV28	few	TRBJ2-7	TGTGCCAGCAGTCAAGCGGGAGGGTACTACGAGCAGTACTTC	CASSQAGGYYEQYF
.	TRBV5-1	many	TRBJ2-2	TGCGCCAGCAGCTTGGCGGGGGTGGCCGGGGAGCTGTTTTTT	CASSLAGVAGELFF
.	TRBV6-1	few	TRBJ2-3	TGTGCCAGCAGTGATTGGGCTACGCAGTATTTT	CASSDWATQYF
.	TRBV7-9	few	TRBJ2-5	TGTGCCAGCAGCACCCAGGGAGGAGGAGGAGAGACCCAGTACTTC	CASSTQGGGGETQYF
TRBD1	TRBV10-3	many	TRBJ1-1	TGTGCCATCAGTGACAGGGGGAAGATCACTGAAGCTTTCTTT	CAISDRGKITEAFF
.	TRBV25-1	many	TRBJ1-6	TGTGCCAGCAGTGAATCGGGCCTTCGGTCACCCCTCCACTTT	CASSESGLRSPLHF
.	TRBV24-1	.	TRBJ1-2	TGTGCCACCAGTCCGGGGTCCCCATATGGCTACACCTTC	CATSPGSPYGYTF
TRBD2	TRBV29-1	many	TRBJ2-1	TGCAGCGTTGCAGAACTAGCGGGGTTCGGATTGTTCTTC	CSVAELAGFGLFF
TRBD1	TRBV20-1	many	TRBJ2-7	TGCAGTGCCCCTGGGGGGGGGGGACAGGGTAATCCCGAGCAGTACTTC	CSAPGGGGQGNPEQYF
.	TRBV5-1	.	TRBJ2-7	TGCGCCAGCAGCTACCATCCGGGCGACTACGAGCAGTACTTC	CASSYHPGDYEQYF
.	TRBV12-3/TRBV12-4	.	TRBJ2-7	TGTGCCAGCAGTCGGGCCCCAGGTAACTCCTACGAGCAGTACTTC	CASSRAPGNSYEQYF
.	TRBV11-2	many	TRBJ2-1	TGTGCCAGCAGCTTAGATCTTGGCGGTCACAATGAGCAGTTCTTC	CASSLDLGGHNEQFF
.	TRBV10-2	.	TRBJ2-5	TGCGCCAGCAGTGATGGCAGGGGCCAAGAGACCCAGTACTTC	CASSDGRGQETQYF
TRBD2	TRBV11-2	many	TRBJ2-1	TGTGCCAGCAGCTCGCCTAGCGGGAGAGAGGGGAACAATGAGCAGTTCTTC	CASSSPSGREGNNEQFF
.	TRBV29-1	.	TRBJ1-1	TGCAGCGTTGAGGTTTCCCCGAACACTGAAGCTTTCTTT	CSVEVSPNTEAFF
.	TRBV6-1	many	TRBJ1-6	TGTGCCAGCAGCCTTCGCGGGCAGTGGAGTTCACCCCTCCACTTT	CASSLRGQWSSPLHF
.	TRBV10-3	.	TRBJ2-5	TGTGCCATCAGTTACACGACTAACCAAGAGACCCAGTACTTC	CAISYTTNQETQYF
.	TRBV6-1	.	TRBJ1-1	TGTGCCAGCAGTGTGATGACGGCGAACACTGAAGCTTTCTTT	CASSVMTANTEAFF
.	TRBV25-1	many	TRBJ2-7	TGTGCCAGCAGTGTGCAGGGTAGCTCCTACGAGCAGTACTTC	CASSVQGSSYEQYF
.	TRBV18	.	TRBJ2-5	TGTGCCAGCTCACCACTCTTCTCGGGGCGAGGGCAAGAGACCCAGTACTTC	CASSPLFSGRGQETQYF
.	TRBV19	many	TRBJ1-5	TGTGCCAGTAGTCGAGAAGGCAATCAGCCCCAGCATTTT	CASSREGNQPQHF
TRBD2	TRBV7-8	many	TRBJ2-2	TGTGCCAGCAGCCCCCCCGGGCTAGCGGGAGTCACCGGGGAGCTGTTTTTT	CASSPPGLAGVTGELFF
.	TRBV20-1	.	TRBJ2-1	TGCAGTGCTATTCTACCGGGGACCGGCTTTGAGCAGTTCTTC	CSAILPGTGFEQFF
.	TRBV19	.	TRBJ2-7	TGTGCCAGTAGTATCTATACGAGCTACGAGCAGTACTTC	CASSIYTSYEQYF
.	TRBV9	many	TRBJ2-1	TGTGCCAGCAGCGTAGAAATAGCTACATACAATGAGCAGTTCTTC	CASSVEIATYNEQFF
.	TRBV10-1	.	TRBJ1-5	TGCGCCAGCAGTGCCCCGGGTCAGCCCCAGCATTTT	CASSAPGQPQHF